This TCR beta chain was profiled in a study of CDR3 diversity in severe acne. This CDR3 has 15 residues. Trimming removed 7 bases at V and 0 bases at J, with 13 bases between. The germline V gene encodes CDR1 MNHGY and CDR2 SVAAGI. TCRdb called the PCR reads again in MiXCR, with one record for every CDR3 protein. The sample records around 83,000 distinct CDR3 sequences, 45% to 50% being singletons. In this sample, this clonotype turned up a few times. The receptor's source is a male donor with severe acne vulgaris. Sequenced sample: blood. The chain carries TRBV6-9 and TRBJ1-5; maybe TRBD1 (6 bases). The CDR3 sequence is CASTPDRNSNQPQHF. DNA for the CDR3: TGTGCCAGCACCCCAGACAGGAATAGCAATCAGCCCCAGCATTTT.